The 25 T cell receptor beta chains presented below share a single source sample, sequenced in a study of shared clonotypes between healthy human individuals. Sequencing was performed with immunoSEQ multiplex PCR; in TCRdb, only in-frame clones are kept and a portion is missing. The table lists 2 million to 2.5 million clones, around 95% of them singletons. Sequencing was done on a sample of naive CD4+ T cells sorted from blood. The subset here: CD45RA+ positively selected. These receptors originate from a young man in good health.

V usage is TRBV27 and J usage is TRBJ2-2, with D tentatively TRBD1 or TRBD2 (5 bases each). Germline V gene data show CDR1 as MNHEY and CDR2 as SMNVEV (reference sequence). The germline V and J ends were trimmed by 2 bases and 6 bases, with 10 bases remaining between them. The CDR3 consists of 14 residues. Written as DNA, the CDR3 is TGTGCCAGCAGTTTACAGGGACGGGCCGGGGAGCTGTTTTTT. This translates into CASSLQGRAGELFF.

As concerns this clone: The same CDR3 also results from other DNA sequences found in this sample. The CDR3 region is CASSLGRGYEQYF. CDR3 bases: TGTGCCAGCAGCTTAGGAAGGGGGTACGAGCAGTACTTC. The chain links TRBV7-2 to TRBJ2-7; a possible D gene is TRBD1 (6 bases). V was shortened by 1 base and J by 4 bases, with 8 bases between the two germline ends. The V gene's germline CDR1 is SGHTA and CDR2 FQGNSA. CDR3 length: 13 residues.

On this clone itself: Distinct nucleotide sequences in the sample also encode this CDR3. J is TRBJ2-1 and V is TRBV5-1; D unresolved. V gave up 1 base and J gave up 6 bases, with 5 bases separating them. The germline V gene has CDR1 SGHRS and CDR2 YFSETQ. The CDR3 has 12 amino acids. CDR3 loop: CASSLSTNEQFF. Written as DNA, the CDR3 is TGCGCCAGCAGCTTGAGTACCAATGAGCAGTTCTTC.

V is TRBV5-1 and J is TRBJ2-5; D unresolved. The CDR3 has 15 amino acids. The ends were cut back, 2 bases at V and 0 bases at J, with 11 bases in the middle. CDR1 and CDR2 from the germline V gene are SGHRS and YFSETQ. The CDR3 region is CASSFADGNQETQYF. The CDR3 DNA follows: TGCGCCAGCAGCTTTGCGGACGGTAACCAAGAGACCCAGTACTTC.

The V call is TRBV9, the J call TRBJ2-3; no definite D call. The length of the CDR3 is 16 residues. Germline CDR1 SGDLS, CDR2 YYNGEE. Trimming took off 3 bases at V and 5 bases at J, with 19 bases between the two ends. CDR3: CASSALDGRSIDTQYF. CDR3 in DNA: TGTGCCAGCAGCGCCCTAGACGGTCGCAGTATAGATACGCAGTATTTT.

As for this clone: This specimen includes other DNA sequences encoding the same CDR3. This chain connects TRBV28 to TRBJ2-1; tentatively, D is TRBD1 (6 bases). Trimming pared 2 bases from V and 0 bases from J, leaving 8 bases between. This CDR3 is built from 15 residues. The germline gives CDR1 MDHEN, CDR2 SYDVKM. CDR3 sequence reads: CASSLGGGSYNEQFF. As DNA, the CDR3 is TGTGCCAGCAGTTTAGGGGGCGGCTCCTACAATGAGCAGTTCTTC.

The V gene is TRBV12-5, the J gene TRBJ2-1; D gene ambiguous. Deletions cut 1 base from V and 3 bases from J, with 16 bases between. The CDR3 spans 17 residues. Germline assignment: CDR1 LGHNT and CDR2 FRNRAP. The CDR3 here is CASGLGLGQLDYNEQFF. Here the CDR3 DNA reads TGTGCTAGTGGTTTGGGCCTGGGCCAGTTGGACTACAATGAGCAGTTCTTC.

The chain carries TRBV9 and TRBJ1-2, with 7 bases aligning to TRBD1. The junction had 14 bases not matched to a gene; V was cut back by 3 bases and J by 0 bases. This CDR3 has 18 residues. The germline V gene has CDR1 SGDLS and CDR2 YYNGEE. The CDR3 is CASSASSSGDRANYGYTF. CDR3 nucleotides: TGTGCCAGCAGCGCGAGTAGTAGCGGGGACAGAGCTAACTATGGCTACACCTTC.

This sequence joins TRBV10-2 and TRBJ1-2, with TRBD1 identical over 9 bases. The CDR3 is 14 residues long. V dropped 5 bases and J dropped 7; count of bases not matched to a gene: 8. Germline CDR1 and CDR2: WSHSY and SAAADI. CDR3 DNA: TGCGCCAGCAGTCCGGGACAGGGATTTCGTGGCTACACCTTC. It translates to CASSPGQGFRGYTF.

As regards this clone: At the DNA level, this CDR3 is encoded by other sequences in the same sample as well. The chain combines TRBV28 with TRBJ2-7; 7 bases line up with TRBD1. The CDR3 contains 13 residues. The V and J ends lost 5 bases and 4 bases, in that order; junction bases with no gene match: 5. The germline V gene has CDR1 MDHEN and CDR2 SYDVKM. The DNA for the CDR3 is TGTGCCAGCAGTCGACAGGGAATTTACGAGCAGTACTTC. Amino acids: CASSRQGIYEQYF. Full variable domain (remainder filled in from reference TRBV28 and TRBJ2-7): DVKVTQSSRYLVKRTGEKVFLECVQDMDHENMFWYRQDPGLGLRLIYFSYDVKMKEKGDIPEGYSVSREKKERFSLILESASTNQTSMYLCASSRQGIYEQYFGPGTRLTVT.

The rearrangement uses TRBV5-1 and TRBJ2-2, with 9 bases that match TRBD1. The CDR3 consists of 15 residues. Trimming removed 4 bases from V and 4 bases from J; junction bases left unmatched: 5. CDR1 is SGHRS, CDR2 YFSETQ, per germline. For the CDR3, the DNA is TGCGCCAGCAGCCCGGGACAGGGCGTCACCGGGGAGCTGTTTTTT. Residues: CASSPGQGVTGELFF. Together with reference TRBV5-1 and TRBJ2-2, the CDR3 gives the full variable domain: KAGVTQTPRYLIKTRGQQVTLSCSPISGHRSVSWYQQTPGQGLQFLFEYFSETQRNKGNFPGRFSGRQFSNSRSEMNVSTLELGDSALYLCASSPGQGVTGELFFGEGSRLTVL.

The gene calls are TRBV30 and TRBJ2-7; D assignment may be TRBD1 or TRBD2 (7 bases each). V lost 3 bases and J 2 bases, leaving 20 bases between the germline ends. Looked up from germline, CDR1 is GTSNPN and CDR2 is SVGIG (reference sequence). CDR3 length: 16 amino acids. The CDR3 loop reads CAWSSARGEGTYEQYF. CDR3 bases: TGTGCCTGGAGCAGCGCCAGGGGGGAGGGAACCTACGAGCAGTACTTC.

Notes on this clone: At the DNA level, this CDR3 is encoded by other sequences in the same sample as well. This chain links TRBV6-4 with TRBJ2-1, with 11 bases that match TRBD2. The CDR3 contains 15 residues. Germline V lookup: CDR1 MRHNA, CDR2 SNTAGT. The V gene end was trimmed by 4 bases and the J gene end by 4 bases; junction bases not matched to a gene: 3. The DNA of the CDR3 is TGTGCCAGCAGTGTCGGGACTAGCGGATACAATGAGCAGTTCTTC. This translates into CASSVGTSGYNEQFF.

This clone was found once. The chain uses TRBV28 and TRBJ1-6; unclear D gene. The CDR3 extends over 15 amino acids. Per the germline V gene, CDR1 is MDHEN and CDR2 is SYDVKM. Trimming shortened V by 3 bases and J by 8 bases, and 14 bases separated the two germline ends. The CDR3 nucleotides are TGTGCCAGCAGTTTCGGGCAGGTGCGCGATTCACCCCTCCACTTT. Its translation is CASSFGQVRDSPLHF.

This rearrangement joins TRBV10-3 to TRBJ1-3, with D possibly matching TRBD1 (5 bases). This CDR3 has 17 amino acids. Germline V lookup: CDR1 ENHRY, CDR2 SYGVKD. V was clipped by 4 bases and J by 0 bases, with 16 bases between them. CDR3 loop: CAISGYGAVSSGNTIYF. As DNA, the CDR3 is TGTGCCATCAGTGGATACGGGGCTGTGAGCTCTGGAAACACCATATATTTT.

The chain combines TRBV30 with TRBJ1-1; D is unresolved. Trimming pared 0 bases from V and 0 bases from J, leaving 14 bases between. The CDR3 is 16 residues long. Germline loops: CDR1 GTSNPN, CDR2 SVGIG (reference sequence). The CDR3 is CAWSVGRSGLNTEAFF. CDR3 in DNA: TGTGCCTGGAGTGTAGGTCGAAGTGGCCTGAACACTGAAGCTTTCTTT.

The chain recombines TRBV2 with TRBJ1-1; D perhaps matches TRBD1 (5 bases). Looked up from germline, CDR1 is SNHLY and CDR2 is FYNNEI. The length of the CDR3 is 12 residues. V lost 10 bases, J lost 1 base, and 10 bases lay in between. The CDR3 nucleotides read TGTGCCAAGTCGCAGGGGAACACTGAAGCTTTCTTT. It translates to CAKSQGNTEAFF.

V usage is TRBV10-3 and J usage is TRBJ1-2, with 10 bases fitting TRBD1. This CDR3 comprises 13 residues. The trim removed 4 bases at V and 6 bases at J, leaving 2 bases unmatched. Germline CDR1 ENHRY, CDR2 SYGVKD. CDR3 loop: CAISGGTGDGYTF. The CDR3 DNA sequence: TGTGCCATCAGTGGGGGGACAGGGGATGGCTACACCTTC.

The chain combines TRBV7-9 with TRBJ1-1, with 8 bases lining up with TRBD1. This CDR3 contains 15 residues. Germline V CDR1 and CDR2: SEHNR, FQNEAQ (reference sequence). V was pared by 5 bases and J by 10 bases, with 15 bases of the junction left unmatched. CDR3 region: CASSHSDRVKAGAFF. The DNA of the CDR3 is TGTGCCAGCAGCCATTCGGACAGGGTTAAAGCGGGAGCTTTCTTT.

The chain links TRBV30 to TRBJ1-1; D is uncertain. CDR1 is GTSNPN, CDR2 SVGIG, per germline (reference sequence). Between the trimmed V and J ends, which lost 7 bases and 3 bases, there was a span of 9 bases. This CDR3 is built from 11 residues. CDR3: CAYGEDTEAFF. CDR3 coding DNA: TGTGCCTACGGGGAGGACACTGAAGCTTTCTTT.

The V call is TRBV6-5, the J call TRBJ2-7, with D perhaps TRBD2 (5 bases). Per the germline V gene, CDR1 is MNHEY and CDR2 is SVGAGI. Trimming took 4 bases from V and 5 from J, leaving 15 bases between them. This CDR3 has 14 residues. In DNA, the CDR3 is TGTGCCAGCAGTTCCGGGGATTCGATTGACGAGCAGTACTTC. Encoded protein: CASSSGDSIDEQYF.

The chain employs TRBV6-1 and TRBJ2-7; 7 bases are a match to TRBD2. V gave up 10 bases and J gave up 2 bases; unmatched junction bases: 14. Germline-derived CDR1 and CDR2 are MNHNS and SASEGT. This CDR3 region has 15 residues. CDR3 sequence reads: CATRPGGVAPYEQYF. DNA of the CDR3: TGTGCCACCCGGCCGGGGGGAGTCGCGCCCTACGAGCAGTACTTC.

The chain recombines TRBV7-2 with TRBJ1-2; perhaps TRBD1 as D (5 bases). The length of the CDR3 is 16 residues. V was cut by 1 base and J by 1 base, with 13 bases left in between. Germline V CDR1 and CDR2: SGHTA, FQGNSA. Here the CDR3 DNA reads TGTGCCAGCAGCTTAGGTGGCGGACAAAGTAACTATGGCTACACCTTC. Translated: CASSLGGGQSNYGYTF.

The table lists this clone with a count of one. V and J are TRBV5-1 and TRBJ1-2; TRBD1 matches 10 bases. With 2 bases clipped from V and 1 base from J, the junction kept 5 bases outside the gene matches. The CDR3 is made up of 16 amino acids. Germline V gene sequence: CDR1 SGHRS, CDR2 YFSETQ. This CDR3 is CASSFPGQGGNYGYTF. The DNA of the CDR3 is TGCGCCAGCAGCTTTCCTGGACAGGGGGGTAACTATGGCTACACCTTC. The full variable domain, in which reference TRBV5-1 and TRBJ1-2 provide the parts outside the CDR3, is KAGVTQTPRYLIKTRGQQVTLSCSPISGHRSVSWYQQTPGQGLQFLFEYFSETQRNKGNFPGRFSGRQFSNSRSEMNVSTLELGDSALYLCASSFPGQGGNYGYTFGSGTRLTVV.

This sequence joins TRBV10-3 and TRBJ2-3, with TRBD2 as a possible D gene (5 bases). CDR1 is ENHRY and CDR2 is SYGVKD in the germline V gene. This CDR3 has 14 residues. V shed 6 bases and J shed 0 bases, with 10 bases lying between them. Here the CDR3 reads CAISGVRSTDTQYF. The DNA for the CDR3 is TGTGCCATCAGCGGGGTCAGAAGCACAGATACGCAGTATTTT.